These T cell receptor beta chains were read from a single sample in a study of T cell responses to AZD1222 COVID-19 vaccine. The data were produced by immunoSEQ multiplex PCR, yet TCRdb's version contains in-frame clones alone and is incomplete. In the table there are about 140,000 clones, 85% to 90% of which are singletons. The specimen was peripheral blood, collected on day 0 of AZD1222 vaccination. Source of these receptors: an adult in good health. CDR3s include the opening cysteine and the closing phenylalanine or tryptophan. D genes are given only for firm matches. The size of a clone is reported for some rows only, either as once, few or many, or as a class for expanded clones.

J gene,D gene,clone size,V gene,CDR3 protein,CDR3 DNA
TRBJ1-1,TRBD1,-,TRBV18,CASSPRDRGVHNTEAFF,TGTGCCAGCTCACCACGGGACAGGGGGGTTCACAACACTGAAGCTTTCTTT
TRBJ1-1,-,-,TRBV30,CALGRGTEAFF,TGTGCTCTCGGCAGGGGCACTGAAGCTTTCTTT
TRBJ1-2,TRBD1,once,TRBV10-3,CAISEDNRGYGYTF,TGTGCCATCAGTGAGGATAACAGGGGCTATGGCTACACCTTC
TRBJ2-5,TRBD2,-,TRBV30,CAWSRRGLPQETQYF,TGTGCCTGGAGTAGGCGGGGGTTACCCCAAGAGACCCAGTACTTC
TRBJ2-7,TRBD2,-,TRBV30,CAWSAGGYEQYF,TGTGCCTGGTCAGCGGGAGGGTACGAGCAGTACTTC
TRBJ2-1,-,once,TRBV5-5,CASRSSVWSGQFF,TGTGCCAGCAGGTCGTCCGTGTGGTCGGGGCAGTTCTTC
TRBJ1-1,-,few,TRBV27,CASRPLDTEAFF,TGTGCCAGCAGACCTCTAGACACTGAAGCTTTCTTT
TRBJ2-1,TRBD2,-,TRBV5-1,CASSFAGGLNEQFF,TGCGCCAGCAGCTTCGCGGGAGGGCTGAATGAGCAGTTCTTC
TRBJ2-7,TRBD2,-,TRBV2,CASSEIAGGGYEQYF,TGTGCCAGCAGTGAGATAGCGGGAGGAGGTTACGAGCAGTACTTC
TRBJ2-7,-,-,TRBV10-3,CAISDRSYEQYF,TGTGCCATCAGTGACAGATCCTACGAGCAGTACTTC
TRBJ2-1,TRBD2,-,TRBV11-3,CASSLSGRNGEQFF,TGTGCCAGCAGCCTAAGCGGGAGAAACGGTGAGCAGTTCTTC
TRBJ1-1,-,-,TRBV29-1,CSVGSGVAEAFF,TGCAGCGTTGGCTCCGGGGTAGCTGAAGCTTTCTTT
TRBJ1-2,-,once,TRBV6-1,CASSEDRSYGYTF,TGTGCCAGCAGTGAGGACCGATCCTATGGCTACACCTTC
TRBJ2-1,-,-,TRBV7-3,CASSSRSSGGQGAISNEQFF,TGTGCCAGCAGCTCCCGTAGTTCCGGGGGGCAGGGGGCAATTTCCAATGAGCAGTTCTTC
TRBJ1-2,-,once,TRBV7-2,CASSFQTGNYGYTF,TGTGCCAGCAGCTTTCAAACAGGGAACTATGGCTACACCTTC
TRBJ2-7,-,-,TRBV14,CASSSQRGLRYEQYF,TGTGCCAGCAGCAGCCAACGTGGACTCCGCTACGAGCAGTACTTC
TRBJ1-2,-,-,TRBV29-1,CSVVGSGAYGYTF,TGCAGCGTTGTAGGGTCAGGGGCCTATGGCTACACCTTC
TRBJ2-2,-,-,TRBV28,CASTLPPANTGELFF,TGTGCCAGCACTCTGCCCCCCGCCAACACCGGGGAGCTGTTTTTT
TRBJ2-5,-,few,TRBV12-3/TRBV12-4,CASTVGGTQYF,TGTGCCAGCACCGTCGGAGGGACCCAGTACTTC
TRBJ2-1,TRBD2,-,TRBV6-2/TRBV6-3,CASIPLGLAGDNEQFF,TGTGCCAGCATCCCACTCGGTCTAGCGGGCGACAATGAGCAGTTCTTC
TRBJ1-5,TRBD1,-,TRBV23-1,CASSPDQGQGFRNQPQHF,TGCGCCAGCAGTCCTGACCAAGGACAGGGATTTCGTAATCAGCCCCAGCATTTT
TRBJ2-7,-,-,TRBV11-3,CASSFQGTYEQYF,TGTGCCAGCAGCTTTCAGGGTACCTACGAGCAGTACTTC
TRBJ1-1,-,-,TRBV27,CASSSGARTNTEAFF,TGTGCCAGCAGTTCCGGGGCCCGGACGAACACTGAAGCTTTCTTT
TRBJ1-5,-,-,TRBV7-2,CASSLGRGNQPQHF,TGTGCCAGCAGCTTAGGACGGGGGAATCAGCCCCAGCATTTT
TRBJ2-7,-,-,TRBV29-1,CSAAGMSYEQYF,TGCAGCGCTGCAGGGATGTCCTACGAGCAGTACTTC
TRBJ2-7,-,-,TRBV6-6,CASSEALLYEQYF,TGTGCCAGCAGCGAGGCCCTCCTCTACGAGCAGTACTTC
TRBJ2-3,TRBD2,-,TRBV7-2,CASRPIWTSGRFTDTQYF,TGTGCCAGCAGACCGATTTGGACTAGCGGGAGGTTCACAGATACGCAGTATTTT
TRBJ2-4,TRBD2,-,TRBV3-1/TRBV3-2,CASSRVGGSGRNIQYF,TGTGCCAGCAGCCGCGTGGGGGGGAGCGGGAGAAACATTCAGTACTTC
TRBJ2-3,-,-,TRBV6-1,CASEFGHPRTDTQYF,TGTGCCAGCGAATTTGGACATCCCCGCACAGATACGCAGTATTTT
TRBJ2-2,TRBD2,-,TRBV10-3,CAISGRTSGITGELFF,TGTGCCATCAGTGGTAGGACTAGCGGGATCACCGGGGAGCTGTTTTTT
TRBJ2-7,TRBD2,-,TRBV28,CASSFPLLAGGPGYEQYF,TGTGCCAGCAGTTTCCCTCTACTAGCGGGAGGGCCAGGCTACGAGCAGTACTTC
TRBJ2-3,TRBD2,-,TRBV13,CASSSLAGRGTDTQYF,TGTGCCAGCAGCTCCCTAGCGGGGCGGGGCACAGATACGCAGTATTTT
TRBJ2-2,TRBD2,-,TRBV19,CASSKGLARELFF,TGTGCCAGTAGTAAGGGACTAGCGAGGGAGCTGTTTTTT
TRBJ1-5,TRBD1,-,TRBV16,CASSLDGQGNQPQHF,TGTGCCAGCAGCCTAGACGGACAGGGCAATCAGCCCCAGCATTTT
TRBJ1-1,-,-,TRBV18,CASSEGGFKAFF,TGTGCCAGCTCTGAGGGTGGATTTAAAGCTTTCTTT
TRBJ2-2,TRBD1,-,TRBV5-1,CASSPGQGGGELFF,TGCGCCAGCAGCCCGGGACAGGGAGGCGGGGAGCTGTTTTTT
TRBJ2-1,-,-,TRBV11-2,CASTASYNEQFF,TGTGCCAGCACCGCCTCCTACAATGAGCAGTTCTTC
TRBJ1-3,-,-,TRBV4-1,CASSQGWGAGNTIYF,TGCGCCAGCAGCCAAGGATGGGGCGCTGGAAACACCATATATTTT
TRBJ1-6,-,-,TRBV11-1,CASSLAGGRDSPLHF,TGTGCCAGCAGCTTAGCGGGGGGGCGCGATTCACCCCTCCACTTT
TRBJ2-7,-,-,TRBV28,CASSWTAAYEQYF,TGTGCCAGCAGTTGGACAGCTGCCTACGAGCAGTACTTC
TRBJ1-3,-,-,TRBV30,CAWMGGAGNTIYF,TGTGCCTGGATGGGAGGGGCTGGAAACACCATATATTTT
TRBJ1-1,-,once,TRBV12-3/TRBV12-4,CASSLAGGTEAFF,TGTGCCAGCAGTTTAGCGGGAGGGACTGAAGCTTTCTTT
TRBJ2-1,-,-,TRBV9,CASSQDSGINYNEQFF,TGTGCCAGCAGCCAGGATAGCGGAATAAACTACAATGAGCAGTTCTTC
TRBJ1-1,TRBD1,-,TRBV12-5,CASGLGGRNTEAFF,TGTGCTAGTGGTTTAGGGGGCAGGAACACTGAAGCTTTCTTT
TRBJ2-1,TRBD2,-,TRBV24-1,CATSERLAGDNNEQFF,TGTGCCACCAGTGAACGACTAGCGGGAGACAACAATGAGCAGTTCTTC
TRBJ1-1,-,-,TRBV10-3,CAIRDRVVNTEAFF,TGTGCCATCCGGGACCGTGTGGTGAACACTGAAGCTTTCTTT
TRBJ2-1,TRBD1,-,TRBV7-9,CASIRGTGIHNEQFF,TGTGCCAGCATCCGCGGGACAGGGATACACAATGAGCAGTTCTTC
TRBJ2-1,-,-,TRBV28,CASSLLSDHNEQFF,TGTGCCAGCAGTTTATTGTCAGATCACAATGAGCAGTTCTTC
TRBJ1-1,TRBD1,-,TRBV7-9,CASSGRTGNTEAFF,TGTGCCAGCAGCGGTCGGACAGGGAATACTGAAGCTTTCTTT
TRBJ2-3,-,-,TRBV28,CASRKGLYTQYF,TGTGCCAGCAGGAAGGGACTTTATACGCAGTATTTT
TRBJ1-1,TRBD1,once,TRBV28,CASSPATGGRNTEAFF,TGTGCCAGCAGTCCCGCGACAGGGGGTCGGAACACTGAAGCTTTCTTT
TRBJ1-2,TRBD1,-,TRBV27,CASSYPGGDGYTF,TGTGCCAGCAGCTACCCAGGGGGCGACGGCTACACCTTC
TRBJ1-3,TRBD1,once,TRBV5-4,CASSLGTDPGNTIYF,TGTGCCAGCAGCTTAGGGACAGACCCTGGAAACACCATATATTTT
TRBJ2-1,-,-,TRBV27,CASSLTRGAGNEQFF,TGTGCCAGCAGTTTAACGAGGGGCGCGGGGAATGAGCAGTTCTTC
TRBJ1-3,TRBD1,-,TRBV30,CAWRDRIPGNTIYF,TGTGCCTGGAGGGACAGGATCCCTGGAAACACCATATATTTT
TRBJ1-5,-,-,TRBV19,CASTIGSNQPQHF,TGTGCCAGTACCATCGGAAGCAATCAGCCCCAGCATTTT
TRBJ2-5,-,-,TRBV3-1/TRBV3-2,CASSQDLRRIETQYF,TGTGCCAGCAGCCAAGATCTCCGGAGGATAGAGACCCAGTACTTC